This T cell receptor (beta chain) was captured by sequencing in a study of early T cells in non-severe SARS-CoV-2 infection. CDR1 and CDR2 from the germline V gene are MNHNS and SASEGT. Trimming pared 6 bases from V and 3 bases from J, leaving 14 bases between. The CDR3 extends over 15 amino acids. This clonotype was seen ten or more times. TCRdb reprocessed the 5' RACE reads with MiXCR, giving one entry per CDR3 protein. The repertoire holds fewer than 50,000 distinct CDR3 sequences, with less than 15% as singletons. The V and J genes are TRBV6-1 and TRBJ2-2; perhaps TRBD1 as D (5 bases). The sequenced material came from whole blood. This sequence was found in an adult who was a healthcare worker with PCR-confirmed SARS-CoV-2 infection or an uninfected control (not recorded which). CDR3 nucleotide sequence: TGTGCCAGCAGGGACACCTCCAGGGACACCGGGGAGCTGTTTTTT. It codes for CASRDTSRDTGELFF.